The 27 T cell receptor beta chains in this list originate from one sample, sequenced in a study of human T cells and chemical hapten exposure. The time point was: patch test 1, 2 weeks after DPC sensitization. Treatment specified: therapeutic diphenylcyclopropenone sensitization with weekly scalp DPC. TCRdb re-derived calls from the RACE reads in MiXCR, one entry per CDR3 protein. The table includes roughly 380,000 distinct CDR3 sequences, more than 4.5% detected once. The sample here was whole blood, taken in connection with sensitization to the hapten diphenylcyclopropenone (DPC). All receptors derive from a woman aged 50 to 60 with alopecia areata. Some clones in this sample may be carry-over from other donors' samples.

This clonotype was seen ten or more times. The chain employs TRBV5-4 and TRBJ1-1; TRBD1 might be the D (6 bases). The germline gives CDR1 SGHNT, CDR2 YYREEE (reference sequence). Trimming removed 4 bases at V and 0 bases at J, with 10 bases between. The CDR3 has 14 amino acids. CDR3 nucleotides: TGTGCCAGCAGCGGACAGCCCATGAACACTGAAGCTTTCTTT. Translation gives CASSGQPMNTEAFF.

The rearrangement links TRBV5-1 to TRBJ2-1; D ambiguous. Trimming left V 0 bases short and J 1 base short, with 14 bases between. CDR3 length equals 17 residues. Looked up from germline, CDR1 is SGHRS and CDR2 is YFSETQ. The chain's CDR3 is CASSLALGQSSYNEQFF. The CDR3 DNA is TGCGCCAGCAGCTTGGCCTTAGGGCAGTCGTCCTACAATGAGCAGTTCTTC.

The sample holds many counts of this clonotype. This chain connects TRBV29-1 to TRBJ2-3; D possibly uses TRBD1 or TRBD2 (5 bases each). Germline CDR1 and CDR2: SQVTM and ANQGSEA. The V end lost 4 bases, the J end lost 8 bases, and 16 bases lay between the germline ends. CDR3 length: 13 residues. The CDR3: CSVVQGRGGTQYF. CDR3 nucleotide sequence: TGCAGCGTTGTGCAGGGTAGAGGAGGTACGCAGTATTTT.

This clonotype was counted between two and nine times. J is TRBJ1-6 and V is TRBV7-2; D uncertain. Germline-derived CDR1 and CDR2 are SGHTA and FQGNSA. The CDR3 has 15 residues. V lost 5 bases to trimming and J lost 7 bases, with 15 bases between them. CDR3 nucleotides: TGTGCCAGCAGCCCTCAGTCAGGAAGAAATTCACCCCTCCACTTT. It encodes CASSPQSGRNSPLHF.

The sample holds a few counts of this clonotype. V usage is TRBV7-8 and J usage is TRBJ2-5, with D possibly matching TRBD2 (5 bases). Trimming removed 1 base at V and 6 bases at J, with 15 bases between. This CDR3 is 15 amino acids long. Per germline, CDR1 SGHVS and CDR2 FQNEAQ. The CDR3 coding sequence is TGTGCCAGCAGCTTAGATCCGGGGTCAGGAAAGACCCAGTACTTC. Translated: CASSLDPGSGKTQYF.

The chain recombines TRBV29-1 with TRBJ2-3; 8 bases are a match to TRBD2. V lost 2 bases and J lost 7; bases outside the gene matches: 8. In germline, CDR1 is SQVTM, CDR2 ANQGSEA. This CDR3 region has 14 residues. The CDR3 here is CSVELAGGQNTQYF. The DNA of the CDR3 is TGCAGCGTTGAACTCGCGGGGGGTCAAAATACGCAGTATTTT.

This clonotype was recorded a few times. The J gene is TRBJ2-1, the V gene TRBV7-3; 16 nucleotides match TRBD2. The CDR3 consists of 14 residues. The germline gives CDR1 SGHTA, CDR2 FQGTGA. V lost 5 bases to trimming and J lost 12 bases; unmatched junction nucleotides: 4. CDR3 sequence reads: CASSPGTSGGGQFF. Written as DNA, the CDR3 is TGTGCCAGCAGCCCCGGGACTAGCGGGGGGGGGCAGTTCTTC. The full variable domain, rest sourced from reference TRBV7-3 and TRBJ2-1, is GAGVSQTPSNKVTEKGKYVELRCDPISGHTALYWYRQSLGQGPEFLIYFQGTGAADDSGLPNDRFFAVRPEGSVSTLKIQRTERGDSAVYLCASSPGTSGGGQFFGPGTRLTVL.

This clonotype was seen many times. The V and J genes are TRBV27 and TRBJ2-6; the D gene is possibly TRBD2 (5 bases). The V and J ends lost 4 bases and 2 bases respectively, with 12 bases between them. The CDR3 length is 16 residues. Per germline, CDR1 MNHEY and CDR2 SMNVEV (reference sequence). CDR3 sequence (DNA): TGTGCCAGCAGTTCCGGTCAGAGGGCTGGGGCCAACGTCCTGACTTTC. This codes for CASSSGQRAGANVLTF.

This clonotype was seen a few times. The gene calls are TRBV24-1 and TRBJ1-5; TRBD1 matches at 8 bases. J was trimmed by 2 bases and V by 5 bases; bases with no gene match: 7. Germline CDR1 reads KGHDR; CDR2 reads SFDVKD. CDR3 length equals 16 residues. The CDR3 DNA follows: TGTGCCACCAGTGCCCCCCGGACAGGGCGCAATCAGCCCCAGCATTTT. Translating it yields CATSAPRTGRNQPQHF.

V usage is TRBV6-1 and J usage is TRBJ1-1; no clear D gene. Trimming removed 6 bases at V and 0 bases at J, with 11 bases between. Germline CDR1 is MNHNS and CDR2 is SASEGT. The CDR3 covers 14 residues. DNA for the CDR3: TGTGCCAGCAGGAAACGTGGAGTGAACACTGAAGCTTTCTTT. Residues: CASRKRGVNTEAFF.

This clonotype was counted ten times or more. This chain links TRBV6-6 with TRBJ1-1; D is ambiguous. This CDR3 is 15 amino acids long. V lost 3 bases and J 0 bases, leaving 11 bases between the germline ends. Germline CDR1 reads MNHNY; CDR2 reads SVGAGI (reference sequence). In DNA, the CDR3 is TGTGCCAGCAGTTATGATTGGTTTATGAACACTGAAGCTTTCTTT. It codes for CASSYDWFMNTEAFF.

CDR3: CASSQAHGTGAYEQYF. CDR3 DNA: TGCGCCAGCAGCCAAGCCCACGGGACAGGGGCCTACGAGCAGTACTTC. The V call is TRBV4-1, the J call TRBJ2-7; 10 nucleotides line up with TRBD1. J was trimmed by 2 bases and V by 1 base; bases with no gene match: 5. The V gene's germline CDR1 is MGHRA and CDR2 YSYEKL. The CDR3 sequence is 16 residues long.

The J gene is TRBJ2-7, the V gene TRBV27, with D unclear. The V and J ends lost 2 bases and 0 bases respectively, with 11 bases between them. Germline V CDR1 and CDR2: MNHEY, SMNVEV (reference sequence). CDR3 length equals 15 residues. The CDR3 is CASSLLASSSYEQYF. In DNA form, the CDR3 reads TGTGCCAGCAGTTTACTCGCATCCAGCTCCTACGAGCAGTACTTC.

On this clonotype: A much more abundant neighbour one base away suggests this may be a read error. This chain joins TRBV10-3 and TRBJ2-3, with D possibly matching TRBD2 (6 bases). The CDR3 runs 14 residues. Per germline, CDR1 ENHRY and CDR2 SYGVKD. CDR3 amino acids: CAISDRGSTDKQYF. The CDR3 region has the DNA TGTGCCATCAGTGACCGGGGGAGCACAGATAAGCAGTATTTT.

V usage is TRBV7-9 and J usage is TRBJ1-6, with a tentative D call TRBD1 (6 bases). V was shortened by 7 bases and J by 7 bases, with 14 bases between the two germline ends. The germline V gene has CDR1 SEHNR and CDR2 FQNEAQ (reference sequence). The CDR3 has 14 amino acids. CDR3: CASTRTEGNSPLHF. The CDR3 nucleotides read TGTGCCAGCACCCGGACAGAGGGAAATTCACCCCTCCACTTT.

The gene calls are TRBV7-9 and TRBJ1-5; D is unclear. V was shortened by 1 base and J by 5 bases, with 9 bases between the two germline ends. The CDR3 consists of 14 residues. Germline CDR1 is SEHNR and CDR2 is FQNEAQ (reference sequence). The CDR3 nucleotides are TGTGCCAGCAGCTTAGAGGGCGGGCATCAGCCCCAGCATTTT. Protein sequence: CASSLEGGHQPQHF.

This clonotype appeared many times. The gene calls are TRBV6-1 and TRBJ1-1; D not certain. The germline V gene has CDR1 MNHNS and CDR2 SASEGT. The length of the CDR3 is 14 residues. Trimming cost V 4 bases and J 1 base, with 10 bases left between them. The CDR3 reads CASSVETGNTEAFF. CDR3 nucleotide sequence: TGTGCCAGCAGTGTAGAAACTGGGAACACTGAAGCTTTCTTT.

This clonotype has ten or more counts. The rearrangement joins TRBV7-2 to TRBJ2-5; D gene ambiguous. Trimming took 2 bases from V and 2 from J, leaving 12 bases between them. Germline V lookup: CDR1 SGHTA, CDR2 FQGNSA. The CDR3 has 15 amino acids. CDR3 in DNA: TGTGCCAGCAGCTTAAATGGTCATAATCAAGAGACCCAGTACTTC. Translation: CASSLNGHNQETQYF.

This clonotype was counted between two and nine times. V usage is TRBV5-1 and J usage is TRBJ2-3; D uncertain. This CDR3 contains 15 residues. V shed 0 bases and J shed 0 bases, with 8 bases lying between them. The germline V gene encodes CDR1 SGHRS and CDR2 YFSETQ. The CDR3 DNA reads TGCGCCAGCAGCTTGGAGGCAGAGAGCACAGATACGCAGTATTTT. Translated, it gives CASSLEAESTDTQYF.

This clonotype was recorded many times. The V call is TRBV15, the J call TRBJ2-2, with 11 bases that match TRBD2. The V and J ends lost 5 bases and 3 bases, in that order; junction bases with no gene match: 11. Germline V gene lookup returns CDR1 LNHNV and CDR2 YYDKDF (reference sequence). The CDR3 length is 18 residues. CDR3 protein: CATSGGLLLAGDTGELFF. The CDR3 DNA reads as TGTGCCACCAGCGGAGGACTCTTACTAGCGGGGGACACCGGGGAGCTGTTTTTT.

This clonotype was detected a few times. The rearrangement links TRBV27 to TRBJ1-2; D not certain. V lost 4 bases to trimming and J lost 6 bases, with 15 bases between them. The CDR3 loop spans 14 amino acids. Germline V gene lookup returns CDR1 MNHEY and CDR2 SMNVEV (reference sequence). The CDR3 spells CASSSGAASHGYTF. The CDR3 DNA reads as TGTGCCAGCAGTTCGGGAGCCGCCTCACATGGCTACACCTTC.

This clonotype was seen a few times. The chain has TRBV24-1 and TRBJ2-2, with TRBD2 matching 11 bases. V lost 7 bases, J lost 3 bases, and 12 bases stayed unmatched. This CDR3 is built from 18 residues. Germline V CDR1 and CDR2: KGHDR, SFDVKD. This chain's CDR3 is CATSPPGLAGRYTGELFF. The CDR3 bases are TGTGCCACCAGCCCCCCCGGACTAGCGGGCAGATACACCGGGGAGCTGTTTTTT.

This clonotype appeared many times. The chain employs TRBV20-1 and TRBJ1-6; the D gene is possibly TRBD1 (5 bases). Per the germline V gene, CDR1 is DFQATT and CDR2 is SNEGSKA (reference sequence). The V end lost 0 bases, the J end lost 6 bases, and 12 bases lay between the germline ends. There are 15 residues in the CDR3. Here the CDR3 reads CSARDRRGPNSPLHF. In nucleotides, the CDR3 is TGCAGTGCTAGAGATCGGAGGGGCCCTAATTCACCCCTCCACTTT.

This clonotype was recorded at least ten times. CDR3 DNA: TGTGCCAGCACCTTGCAGGGACAGGGGTACGAGCAGTACTTC. It is translated as CASTLQGQGYEQYF. The chain recombines TRBV6-6 with TRBJ2-7; TRBD1 agrees at 10 bases. The germline CDR1 and CDR2 sequences are MNHNY and SVGAGI (reference sequence). The V gene end was trimmed by 7 bases and the J gene end by 4 bases; junction bases not matched to a gene: 7. This CDR3 has 14 residues.

V gene TRBV27 combines with J gene TRBJ2-1; TRBD2 is a possible D gene (7 bases). The CDR3 contains 15 residues. Germline V gene lookup returns CDR1 MNHEY and CDR2 SMNVEV (reference sequence). V lost 5 bases and J lost 2, with 13 bases in between. CDR3 sequence: CASSISGTPYNEQFF. DNA for the CDR3: TGTGCCAGCAGTATAAGCGGGACACCCTACAATGAGCAGTTCTTC.

This clonotype was detected many times. The chain has TRBV6-5 and TRBJ2-7; 8 bases align to TRBD1. The CDR3 totals 16 residues. CDR1 and CDR2 from the germline V gene are MNHEY and SVGAGI. V lost 2 bases, J lost 5 bases, and 11 bases stayed unmatched. The CDR3 DNA sequence: TGTGCCAGCAGTTACGAATGGGGACAGGCTGCAGACGAGCAGTACTTC. Protein product: CASSYEWGQAADEQYF.

This chain joins TRBV4-1 and TRBJ1-1; D is unresolved. Germline CDR1 is MGHRA and CDR2 is YSYEKL. V shed 0 bases and J shed 2 bases, with 7 bases lying between them. The CDR3 has 14 amino acids. The CDR3 here is CASSQESKNTEAFF. The CDR3, as DNA: TGCGCCAGCAGCCAAGAAAGTAAAAACACTGAAGCTTTCTTT.